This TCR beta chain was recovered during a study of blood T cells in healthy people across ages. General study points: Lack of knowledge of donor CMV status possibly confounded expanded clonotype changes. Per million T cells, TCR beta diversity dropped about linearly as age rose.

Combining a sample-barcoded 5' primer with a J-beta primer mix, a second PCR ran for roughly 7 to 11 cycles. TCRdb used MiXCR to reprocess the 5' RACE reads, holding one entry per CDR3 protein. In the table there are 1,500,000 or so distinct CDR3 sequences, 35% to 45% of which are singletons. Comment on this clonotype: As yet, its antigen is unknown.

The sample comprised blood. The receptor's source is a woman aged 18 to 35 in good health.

The DNA for the CDR3 is TGTGCCACCAGCGGAAGGCCCCAGCATTTT. It is translated as CATSGRPQHF. The V gene is TRBV15, the J gene TRBJ1-5; D unresolved. Between the trimmed V and J ends, which lost 5 bases and 9 bases, there was a span of 5 bases. Per germline, CDR1 LNHNV and CDR2 YYDKDF (reference sequence). The CDR3 consists of 10 residues. Full variable domain (rest looked up from reference TRBV15 and TRBJ1-5): DAMVIQNPRYQVTQFGKPVTLSCSQTLNHNVMYWYQQKSSQAPKLLFHYYDKDFNNEADTPDNFQSRRPNTSFCFLDIRSPGLGDTAMYLCATSGRPQHFGDGTRLSIL.